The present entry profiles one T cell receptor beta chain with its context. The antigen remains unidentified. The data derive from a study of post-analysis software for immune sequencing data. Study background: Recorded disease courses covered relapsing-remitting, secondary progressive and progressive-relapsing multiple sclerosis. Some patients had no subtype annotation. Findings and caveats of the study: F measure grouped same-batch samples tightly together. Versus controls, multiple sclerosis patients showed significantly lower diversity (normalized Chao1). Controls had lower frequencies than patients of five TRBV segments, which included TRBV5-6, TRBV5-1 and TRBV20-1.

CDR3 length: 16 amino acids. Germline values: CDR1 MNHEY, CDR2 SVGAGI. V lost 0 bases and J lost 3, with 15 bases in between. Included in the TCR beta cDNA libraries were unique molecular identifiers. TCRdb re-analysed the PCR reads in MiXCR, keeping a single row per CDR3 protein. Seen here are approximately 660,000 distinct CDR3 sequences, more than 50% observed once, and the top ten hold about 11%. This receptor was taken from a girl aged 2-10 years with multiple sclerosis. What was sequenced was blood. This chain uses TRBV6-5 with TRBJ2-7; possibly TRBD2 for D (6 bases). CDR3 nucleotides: TGTGCCAGCAGTTACTCGACTGGGGAGGAGATCTACGAGCAGTACTTC. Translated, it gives CASSYSTGEEIYEQYF.